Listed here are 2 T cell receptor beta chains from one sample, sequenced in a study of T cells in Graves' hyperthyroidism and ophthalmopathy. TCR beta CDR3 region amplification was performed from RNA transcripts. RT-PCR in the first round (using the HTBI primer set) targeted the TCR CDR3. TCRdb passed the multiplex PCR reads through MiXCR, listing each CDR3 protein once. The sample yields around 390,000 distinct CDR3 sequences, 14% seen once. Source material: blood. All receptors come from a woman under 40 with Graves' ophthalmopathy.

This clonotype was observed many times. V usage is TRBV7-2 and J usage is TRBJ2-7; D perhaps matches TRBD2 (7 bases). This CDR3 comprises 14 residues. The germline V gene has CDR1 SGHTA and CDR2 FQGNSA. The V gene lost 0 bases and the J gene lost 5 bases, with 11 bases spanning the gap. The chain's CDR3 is CASSLAGGRDEQYF. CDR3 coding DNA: TGTGCCAGCAGCTTAGCGGGGGGGCGGGACGAGCAGTACTTC.

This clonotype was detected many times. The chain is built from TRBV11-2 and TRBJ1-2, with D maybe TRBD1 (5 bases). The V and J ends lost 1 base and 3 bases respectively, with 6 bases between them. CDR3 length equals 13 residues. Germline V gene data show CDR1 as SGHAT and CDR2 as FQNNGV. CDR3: CASSLVGDYGYTF. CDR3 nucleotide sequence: TGTGCCAGCAGCTTAGTGGGGGACTATGGCTACACCTTC.